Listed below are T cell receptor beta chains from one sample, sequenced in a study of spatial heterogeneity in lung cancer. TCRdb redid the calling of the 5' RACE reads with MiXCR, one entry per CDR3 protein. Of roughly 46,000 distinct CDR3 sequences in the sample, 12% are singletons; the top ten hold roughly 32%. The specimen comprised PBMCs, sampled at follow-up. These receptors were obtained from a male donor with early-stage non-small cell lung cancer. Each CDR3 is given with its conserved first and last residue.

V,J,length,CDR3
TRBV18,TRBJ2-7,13,CASSPGLSYEQYF
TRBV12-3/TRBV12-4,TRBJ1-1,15,CASSLAELENTEAFF
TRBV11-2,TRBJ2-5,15,CATSLFSGPQETQYF
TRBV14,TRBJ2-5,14,CASSLLADQETRYF
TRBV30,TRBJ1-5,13,CAWSGAENQPQHF
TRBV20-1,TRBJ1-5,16,CSARDPRQGSNQPQHF
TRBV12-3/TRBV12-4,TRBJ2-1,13,CASSLSPELEQFF
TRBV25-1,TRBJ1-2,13,CASSGQGTAGYTF
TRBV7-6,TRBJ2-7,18,CASSLTVGGGAHTYEQYF
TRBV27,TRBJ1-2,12,CASSLRGYGYTF
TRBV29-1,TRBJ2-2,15,CSVGLLAGPTGELFF
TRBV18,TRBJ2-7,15,CASSPVEASDYEQYF
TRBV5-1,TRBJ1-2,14,CASSLVPPGRGYTF
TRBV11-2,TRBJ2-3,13,CASSLVVPDTQYF
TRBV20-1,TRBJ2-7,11,CRMGGQDEQYF
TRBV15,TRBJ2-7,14,CATSRGGGYYEQYF
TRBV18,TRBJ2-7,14,CASSPTGGAYEQYF
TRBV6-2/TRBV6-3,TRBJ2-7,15,CASSPGRQFKNEQYF
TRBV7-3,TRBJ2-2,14,CASRGAGPTGELFF
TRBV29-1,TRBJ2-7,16,CSVSREGGLSSYEQYF
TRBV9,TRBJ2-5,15,CASSVGGGPSETQYF
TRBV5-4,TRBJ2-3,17,CASSLGGQVFGTDTQYF
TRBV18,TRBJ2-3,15,CASSPPTGAGDTQYF
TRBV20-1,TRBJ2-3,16,CSAKTSGSLSTDTQYF
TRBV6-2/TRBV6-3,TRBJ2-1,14,CASSYRGMRNEQFF
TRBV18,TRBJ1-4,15,CASSPGTGRIEKLFF
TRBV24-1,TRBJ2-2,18,CATSDPGGSRSNTGELFF
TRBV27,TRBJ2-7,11,CASSLPYEQYF
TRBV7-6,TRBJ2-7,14,CASSPRVGDYEQYF
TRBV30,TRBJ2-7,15,CAWSIAGTGSYEQYF
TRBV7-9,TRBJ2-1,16,CASSLGARGPYNEQFF
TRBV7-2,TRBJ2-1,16,CASSPDSGGAVHEQFF
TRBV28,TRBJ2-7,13,CASSLGRPYEQYF
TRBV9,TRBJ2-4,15,CASSSSGRAENIQYF
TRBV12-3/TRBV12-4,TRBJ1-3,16,CASSPSQGSAGNTIYF
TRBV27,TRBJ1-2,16,CASSSAQGGFRDGYTF
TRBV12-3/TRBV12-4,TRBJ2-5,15,CASKASGRSGETQYF
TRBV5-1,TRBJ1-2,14,CASSLGQGGYGYTF
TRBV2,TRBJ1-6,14,CASSVDDRNSPLHF
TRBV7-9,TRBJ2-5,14,CASSLGDSAKTQYF
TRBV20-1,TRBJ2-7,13,CSATRTSWGEQYF
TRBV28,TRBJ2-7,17,CASTLGGAGTGPYEQYF
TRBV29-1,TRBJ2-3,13,CSVSSGGTDTQYF
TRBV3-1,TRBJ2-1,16,CASRIFPAGSYNEQFF
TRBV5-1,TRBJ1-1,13,CASSPGQGTEAFF
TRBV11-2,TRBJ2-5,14,CASSPLRRRETQYF
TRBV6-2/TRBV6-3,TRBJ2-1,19,CASSYLRSQGLAGNNEQFF
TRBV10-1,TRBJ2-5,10,CLTSMKTQYF